This T cell receptor beta chain was retrieved from a study of blood T cell repertoires in COVID-19. Study-wide context: The analysed material was cDNA or gDNA that came from T cells, B-cell-depleted T cells, or PBMCs.

Original analysis: How many nucleated cells were present was estimated from reference gene primer amplification. The method was immunoSEQ multiplex PCR; TCRdb's version includes in-frame clones alone and lacks a portion of them. V and J calls and clone size are copied from that table; D and trimming were computed from the DNA. The top ten clones hold less than 11% of a sample with fewer than 8,000 clones, 80% to 90% of them seen once. The V gene's germline CDR1 is WNHNN and CDR2 SYGVQD (reference sequence). The CDR3 extends over 13 amino acids. The germline V and J ends were trimmed by 5 bases and 4 bases, with 10 bases remaining between them.

The specimen sequenced was peripheral blood. The chain employs TRBV10-1 and TRBJ2-3, with D possibly being TRBD2 (5 bases). The source of this sequence is a man aged 70 or older with active COVID-19. The CDR3 loop is CASSTGMADTQYF. CDR3 DNA: TGCGCCAGCAGTACGGGGATGGCAGATACGCAGTATTTT.